The TCR beta chain described here comes from a study of T cell repertoires in cytomegalovirus infection. Study as a whole: CMV epitopes in the study were HLA-C-restricted (recently identified) and HLA-B-restricted (well studied).

The study, taken as a whole, reports: The ex vivo response was dominated by HLA-C-restricted CMV-specific TCR beta clonotypes. CMV carriers with the relevant HLA were identified by cumulative public TCR beta family frequency.

Via MiXCR, TCRdb re-called the reads, giving one row per CDR3 protein. The sample lists fewer than 70,000 distinct CDR3 sequences, less than 30% seen once, with 45% to 75% in the top ten. The V gene end was trimmed by 2 bases and the J gene end by 4 bases; junction bases not matched to a gene: 6. Germline CDR1 and CDR2: SGDLS and YYNGEE. This CDR3 has 14 residues. This clonotype was detected ten times or more. Its target is not known. Sequences were derived from CD8+ T cells from cultured PBMCs, sampled from culture after CMV antigen stimulation. The chain carries TRBV9 and TRBJ2-7; 7 nucleotides match TRBD1. The TCR sequence derives from a human donor in good health (CMV status not recorded). Some clones in this sample may be carry-over from other donors' samples. The CDR3 region has the DNA TGTGCCAGCAGCGTTGGGACAGCGGAGTACGAGCAGTACTTC. Translating it yields CASSVGTAEYEQYF.